This T cell receptor (beta chain) was observed in a study of shared clonotypes between healthy human individuals. Regarding the study as a whole: Non-shared clonotypes had lower generation probabilities than clonotypes shared by all four sorted-subset donors. Among donors, the sharing of clonotypes was expected to be influenced by sequencing depth.

Within Nashville, Tennessee resided all donors, each a Caucasian adult. The CDR3 extends over 15 amino acids. CDR1 and CDR2 from the germline V gene are MNHEY and SVGAGI. V was clipped by 6 bases and J by 3 bases; unmatched bases: 7. A single count supports this clone. Its antigen is unknown. Sequencing was performed with immunoSEQ multiplex PCR; in TCRdb, only in-frame clones are kept and a portion is missing. This sample has approximately 2.5 million clones, with more than 80% found just once. The specimen sequenced was naive CD4+ T cells sorted from blood. The subset is: CD45RA+ positively selected. The chain recombines TRBV6-5 with TRBJ1-3; 8 bases match TRBD1. The origin of this receptor is a man between 18 and 35 years old in good health. The CDR3 protein is CASRTIGQGGNTIYF. The DNA for the CDR3 is TGTGCCAGCAGAACGATAGGACAGGGTGGAAACACCATATATTTT.